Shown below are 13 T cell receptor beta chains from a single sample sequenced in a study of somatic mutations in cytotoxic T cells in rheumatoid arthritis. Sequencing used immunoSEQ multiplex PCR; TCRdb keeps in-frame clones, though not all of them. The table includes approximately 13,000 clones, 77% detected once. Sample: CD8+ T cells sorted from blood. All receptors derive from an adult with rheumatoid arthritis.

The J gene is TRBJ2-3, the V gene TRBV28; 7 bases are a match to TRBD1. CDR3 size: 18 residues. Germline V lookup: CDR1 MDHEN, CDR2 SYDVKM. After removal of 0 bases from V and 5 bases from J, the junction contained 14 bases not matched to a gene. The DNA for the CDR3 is TGTGCCAGCAGTTTATGGGGGACCGGGACAGTCGAGGTAGATACGCAGTATTTT. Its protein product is CASSLWGTGTVEVDTQYF.

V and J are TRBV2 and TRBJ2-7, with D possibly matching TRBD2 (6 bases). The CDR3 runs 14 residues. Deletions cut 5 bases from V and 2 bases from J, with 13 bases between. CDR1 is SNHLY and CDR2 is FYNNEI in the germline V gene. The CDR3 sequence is CASSPGTLTYEQYF. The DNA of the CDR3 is TGTGCCAGCAGTCCCGGGACTCTAACCTACGAGCAGTACTTC.

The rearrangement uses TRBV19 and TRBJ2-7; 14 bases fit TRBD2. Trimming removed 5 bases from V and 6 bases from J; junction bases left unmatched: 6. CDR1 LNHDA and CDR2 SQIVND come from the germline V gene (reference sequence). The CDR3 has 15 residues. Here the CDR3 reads CASSLTSGGAVEQYF. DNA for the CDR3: TGTGCCAGTAGTTTGACTAGCGGGGGGGCAGTCGAGCAGTACTTC. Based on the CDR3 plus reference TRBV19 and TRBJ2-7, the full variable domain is DGGITQSPKYLFRKEGQNVTLSCEQNLNHDAMYWYRQDPGQGLRLIYYSQIVNDFQKGDIAEGYSVSREKKESFPLTVTSAQKNPTAFYLCASSLTSGGAVEQYFGPGTRLTVT.

In nucleotides, the CDR3 is TGTGCCAGCAGCTTGGTGGTGCTAGCGGCCTACAATGAGCAGTTCTTC. It translates to CASSLVVLAAYNEQFF. The chain is built from TRBV5-6 and TRBJ2-1; 7 positions agree with TRBD2. The CDR3 consists of 16 residues. Trimming removed 0 bases from V and 2 bases from J; junction bases left unmatched: 5. Germline V lookup: CDR1 SGHDT, CDR2 YYEEEE.

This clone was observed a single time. The CDR3 DNA sequence: TGTGCCAGCAGTATCTCCCGGGACCTAGCTAACTATGGCTACACCTTC. This sequence encodes CASSISRDLANYGYTF. The chain links TRBV6-6 to TRBJ1-2; a weak D match, TRBD1 (5 bases). The CDR3 has 16 residues. Trimming removed 5 bases at V and 0 bases at J, with 16 bases between. Germline lookup yields CDR1 MNHNY and CDR2 SVGAGI (reference sequence).

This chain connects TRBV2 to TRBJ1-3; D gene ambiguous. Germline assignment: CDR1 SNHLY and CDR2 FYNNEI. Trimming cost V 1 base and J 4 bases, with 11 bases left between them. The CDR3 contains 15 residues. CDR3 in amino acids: CASSEGSPWGNTIYF. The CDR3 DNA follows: TGTGCCAGCAGTGAAGGGTCCCCCTGGGGAAACACCATATATTTT.

CDR3 protein: CASSRDDRGYTF. Here the CDR3 DNA reads TGCGCCAGCAGCCGAGACGACAGGGGCTACACCTTC. The rearrangement links TRBV4-1 to TRBJ1-2; D may be TRBD1 (6 bases). The length of the CDR3 is 12 residues. The V end was cut by 4 bases, the J end by 8 bases, with 11 bases between. Germline V gene sequence: CDR1 MGHRA, CDR2 YSYEKL.

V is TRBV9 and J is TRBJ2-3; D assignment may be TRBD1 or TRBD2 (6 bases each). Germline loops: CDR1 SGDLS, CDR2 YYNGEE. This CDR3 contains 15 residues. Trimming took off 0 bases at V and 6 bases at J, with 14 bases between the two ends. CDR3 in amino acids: CASSVGSGASDTQYF. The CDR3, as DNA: TGTGCCAGCAGCGTAGGCTCGGGGGCTAGCGATACGCAGTATTTT.

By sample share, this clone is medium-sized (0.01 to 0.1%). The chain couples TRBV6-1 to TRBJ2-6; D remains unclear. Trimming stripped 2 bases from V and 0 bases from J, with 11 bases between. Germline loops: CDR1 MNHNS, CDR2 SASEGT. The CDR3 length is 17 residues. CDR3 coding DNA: TGTGCCAGCAGTGAATGGCTCAGAAGCTCTGGGGCCAACGTCCTGACTTTC. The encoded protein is CASSEWLRSSGANVLTF.

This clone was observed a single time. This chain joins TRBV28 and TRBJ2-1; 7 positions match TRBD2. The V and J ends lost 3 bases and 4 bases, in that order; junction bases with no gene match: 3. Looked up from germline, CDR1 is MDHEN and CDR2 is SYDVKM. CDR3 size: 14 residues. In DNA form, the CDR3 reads TGTGCCAGCAGTTTGGGGGGGGTTTACAATGAGCAGTTCTTC. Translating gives CASSLGGVYNEQFF.

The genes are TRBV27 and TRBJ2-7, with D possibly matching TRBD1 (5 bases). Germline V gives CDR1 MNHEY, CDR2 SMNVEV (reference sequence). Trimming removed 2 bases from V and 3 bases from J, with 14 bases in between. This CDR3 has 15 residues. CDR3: CASSLGAGFRYEQYF. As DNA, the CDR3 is TGTGCCAGCAGTTTAGGGGCAGGGTTTCGCTACGAGCAGTACTTC.

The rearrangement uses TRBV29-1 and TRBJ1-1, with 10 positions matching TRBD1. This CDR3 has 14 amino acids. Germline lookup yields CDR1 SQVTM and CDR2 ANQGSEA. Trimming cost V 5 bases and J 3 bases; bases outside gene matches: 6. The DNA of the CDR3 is TGCAGCGTTCACGGACAGGGGGGTTACACTGAAGCTTTCTTT. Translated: CSVHGQGGYTEAFF. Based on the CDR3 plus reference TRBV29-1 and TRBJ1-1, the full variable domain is SAVISQKPSRDICQRGTSLTIQCQVDSQVTMMFWYRQQPGQSLTLIATANQGSEATYESGFVIDKFPISRPNLTFSTLTVSNMSPEDSSIYLCSVHGQGGYTEAFFGQGTRLTVV.

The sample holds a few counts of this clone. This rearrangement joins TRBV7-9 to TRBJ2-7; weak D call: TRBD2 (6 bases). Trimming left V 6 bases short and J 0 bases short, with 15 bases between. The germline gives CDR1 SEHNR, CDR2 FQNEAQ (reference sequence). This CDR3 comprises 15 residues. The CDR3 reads CASRGPSDSSYEQYF. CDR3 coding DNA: TGTGCCAGCAGGGGACCTAGCGACTCCTCCTACGAGCAGTACTTC. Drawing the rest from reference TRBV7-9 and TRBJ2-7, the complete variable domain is DTGVSQNPRHKITKRGQNVTFRCDPISEHNRLYWYRQTLGQGPEFLTYFQNEAQLEKSRLLSDRFSAERPKGSFSTLEIQRTEQGDSAMYLCASRGPSDSSYEQYFGPGTRLTVT.